Given below is one T cell receptor (beta chain) in context. What it binds is unknown. This sample is drawn from a study of T cells after posttransplantation cyclophosphamide. Study conclusions and caveats: After PTCy, TRB diversity resembled that of CNI/methotrexate controls.

Cells defined as naive were viable CD3+CD4+ or CD3+CD8+ and CCR7+CD45RA+CD45RO-CD95-CD27+CD28+. The method was immunoSEQ multiplex PCR; TCRdb's version includes in-frame clones alone and lacks a portion of them. The data hold about 32,000 clones, with about nine tenths observed a single time. This CDR3 spans 18 amino acids. Germline V gene lookup returns CDR1 SGHAT and CDR2 FQNNGV. V lost 3 bases, J lost 3 bases, and 12 bases stayed unmatched. The sample taken for sequencing was naive CD4+ T cells sorted from PBMCs. The sequence was obtained from an older woman in good health, CMV-negative, and a related stem cell transplant donor. The chain carries TRBV11-2 and TRBJ2-3; 10 nucleotides match TRBD2. In DNA, the CDR3 is TGTGCCAGCAGCTTTTGGGGGGGAGCTAGCGGGAGTACAGATACGCAGTATTTT. Its translation: CASSFWGGASGSTDTQYF.